These 17 T cell receptor beta chains were all obtained from the same sample, sequenced in a study of blood T cell repertoires in COVID-19 (dated by TCRdb to the early 2020s). Libraries were made using the immunoSEQ multiplex PCR assay. TCRdb took over this immuneACCESS table, retaining in-frame rearrangements with V and J assigned. Such tables are incomplete; in checked studies, under half of the missing clones stem from an unresolved V gene, and the remainder is unexplained. Within this sample are roughly 300,000 clones, with more than 75% of them counted one time only. Jointly, the top ten make up approximately 0.99% of the sample. Sequenced sample: PBMCs or T cells enriched from blood (not recorded which). All receptors derive from a woman aged 25 to 45 who had recovered from COVID-19.

DNA of the CDR3: TGTGCCAGCGGCAGGGGAGGGTCACCCCTCCACTTT. Its translation: CASGRGGSPLHF. The genes are TRBV6-5 and TRBJ1-6; tentative D call: TRBD1 (6 bases). Trimming left V 8 bases short and J 10 bases short, with 12 bases between. The CDR3 is 12 residues long. Germline V gives CDR1 MNHEY, CDR2 SVGAGI.

The chain has TRBV27 and TRBJ1-1; D is unclear. Germline-derived CDR1 and CDR2 are MNHEY and SMNVEV (reference sequence). The CDR3 contains 17 residues. Trimming left V 2 bases short and J 0 bases short, with 16 bases between. DNA for the CDR3: TGTGCCAGCAGTTTAGGAGGCAGGCGGGGAATGAACACTGAAGCTTTCTTT. Protein product: CASSLGGRRGMNTEAFF.

This chain uses TRBV2 with TRBJ2-3; TRBD2 aligns across 9 bases. CDR1 and CDR2 (germline): SNHLY, FYNNEI. V was clipped by 6 bases and J by 2 bases; unmatched bases: 6. This CDR3 has 15 residues. CDR3 sequence (DNA): TGTGCCAGCAGGAGCGGGGGGCCCTTCACAGATACGCAGTATTTT. Amino acids: CASRSGGPFTDTQYF. The full variable domain, completed using reference TRBV2 and TRBJ2-3, is EPEVTQTPSHQVTQMGQEVILRCVPISNHLYFYWYRQILGQKVEFLVSFYNNEISEKSEIFDDQFSVERPDGSNFTLKIRSTKLEDSAMYFCASRSGGPFTDTQYFGPGTRLTVL.

This rearrangement joins TRBV15 to TRBJ2-7; 10 positions agree with TRBD1. The germline gives CDR1 LNHNV, CDR2 YYDKDF (reference sequence). The CDR3 totals 17 residues. The J segment lost 2 bases and the V segment lost 4 bases, leaving 11 bases of the junction unmatched. The CDR3 sequence: CATSTSLTGGGTYEQYF. The CDR3 DNA is TGTGCCACCAGCACGTCCCTGACAGGGGGCGGAACCTACGAGCAGTACTTC.

V is TRBV28 and J is TRBJ2-5; 8 positions agree with TRBD1. This CDR3 region has 20 residues. Trimming removed 3 bases from V and 2 bases from J; junction bases left unmatched: 20. Germline CDR1 and CDR2: MDHEN and SYDVKM. CDR3 nucleotide sequence: TGTGCCAGCAGTTTGACAATAGCAACCCCGAGGACAGGGAAGCAAGAGACCCAGTACTTC. Its translation is CASSLTIATPRTGKQETQYF.

This chain joins TRBV21-1 and TRBJ2-7; the table's D gene call, TRBD1, was not cross checked with the DNA. TRBV21-1 is tagged as a pseudogene. The CDR3 covers 14 residues. CDR3 bases: TGTGCCAGCAGCCTGGACAGGACCCGCTACGAGCAGTACTTC. As protein: CASSLDRTRYEQYF.

The sample holds one count of this clone. The V gene is TRBV30, the J gene TRBJ1-5; 9 nucleotides align to TRBD1. CDR3 length: 16 residues. Germline CDR1 GTSNPN, CDR2 SVGIG (reference sequence). The V segment lost 1 base and the J segment 6 bases; nucleotides outside the gene matches: 10. This CDR3 is CAWSGRQGEIGQPQHF. CDR3 bases: TGTGCCTGGAGTGGACGACAGGGGGAAATCGGTCAGCCCCAGCATTTT.

The chain links TRBV2 to TRBJ2-2, with TRBD2 matching 8 bases. The V gene's germline CDR1 is SNHLY and CDR2 FYNNEI. The CDR3 totals 15 residues. V trimming: 4 bases; J trimming: 4 bases; junction bases outside the gene matches: 5. As DNA, the CDR3 is TGTGCCAGCAGTGCCAGCGGGGGTTCCACCGGGGAGCTGTTTTTT. This sequence encodes CASSASGGSTGELFF.

The rearrangement joins TRBV28 to TRBJ2-1, with D perhaps matching TRBD2 (5 bases). V lost 3 bases to trimming and J lost 14 bases, with 17 bases between them. CDR1 and CDR2 (germline): MDHEN, SYDVKM. The CDR3 has 13 amino acids. The CDR3 sequence is CASSFTQADSEFF. CDR3 DNA: TGTGCCAGCAGTTTTACCCAGGCGGACTCAGAGTTCTTC.

This rearrangement joins TRBV14 to TRBJ2-7; TRBD1 is a possible D gene (5 bases). CDR1 and CDR2 (germline): SGHDN, FVKESK. Deletions cut 3 bases from V and 4 bases from J, with 16 bases between. This CDR3 comprises 15 residues. CDR3 loop: CASSQVEARAYEQYF. CDR3 DNA sequence: TGTGCCAGCAGCCAGGTTGAAGCCAGGGCTTACGAGCAGTACTTC.

This chain uses TRBV18 with TRBJ2-1; the match to TRBD1 covers 7 bases. From germline, CDR1 is KGHSH and CDR2 LQKENI. The CDR3 is 15 amino acids. With V trimmed by 3 bases and J by 2 bases, 4 bases remained unmatched. CDR3 coding DNA: TGTGCCAGCTCACCCGGACAGGCAACCTACAATGAGCAGTTCTTC. Encoded protein: CASSPGQATYNEQFF. Filled out from reference TRBV18 and TRBJ2-1, the complete variable domain reads NAGVMQNPRHLVRRRGQEARLRCSPMKGHSHVYWYRQLPEEGLKFMVYLQKENIIDESGMPKERFSAEFPKEGPSILRIQQVVRGDSAAYFCASSPGQATYNEQFFGPGTRLTVL.

This chain joins TRBV10-3 and TRBJ2-7; 11 bases fit TRBD1. The J segment lost 2 bases and the V segment lost 5 bases, leaving 2 bases of the junction unmatched. Germline CDR1 reads ENHRY; CDR2 reads SYGVKD. This CDR3 has 14 amino acids. CDR3 loop: CAISQGQGAYEQYF. CDR3 sequence (DNA): TGTGCCATCAGTCAGGGACAGGGGGCCTACGAGCAGTACTTC.

V gene TRBV11-2 combines with J gene TRBJ2-1, with D uncertain. CDR3 length: 13 amino acids. CDR1 and CDR2 from the germline V gene are SGHAT and FQNNGV. Trimming left V 5 bases short and J 5 bases short, with 10 bases between. The CDR3 DNA reads as TGTGCCAGCAGCCTGCTAGTTAACAATGAGCAGTTCTTC. It is translated as CASSLLVNNEQFF.

This clone has just one count. V and J are TRBV5-1 and TRBJ1-3; 8 bases are a match to TRBD1. Germline V gene sequence: CDR1 SGHRS, CDR2 YFSETQ. CDR3 length: 15 residues. With V trimmed by 4 bases and J by 3 bases, 6 bases remained unmatched. The CDR3 DNA reads as TGCGCCAGCAGCGTAACAGGGGGTAATGGAAACACCATATATTTT. This translates into CASSVTGGNGNTIYF.

This clone was picked up a small number of times. The chain combines TRBV7-6 with TRBJ1-1, with 7 bases identical to TRBD1. CDR3 length equals 13 residues. V shed 5 bases, J shed 3 bases, and the junction held 3 bases outside the gene matches. The V gene's germline CDR1 is SGHVS and CDR2 FNYEAQ. This CDR3 reads CASSEGAHTEAFF. The CDR3 DNA follows: TGTGCCAGCAGCGAGGGGGCGCACACTGAAGCTTTCTTT.

The chain has TRBV7-2 and TRBJ1-5; D not certain. V dropped 5 bases and J dropped 4 bases, with 12 bases sitting between them. The CDR3 extends over 14 amino acids. The germline V gene encodes CDR1 SGHTA and CDR2 FQGNSA. The CDR3 nucleotides are TGTGCCAGCAGCGTCGGCGGCTCTAATCAGCCCCAGCATTTT. Residues: CASSVGGSNQPQHF.

CDR3 region: CASSLVVGGSDTQYF. In DNA form, the CDR3 reads TGTGCCAGCAGCTTAGTGGTGGGGGGGTCAGATACGCAGTATTTT. This chain uses TRBV7-2 with TRBJ2-3, with 7 bases identical to TRBD2. V dropped 1 base and J dropped 4; count of bases not matched to a gene: 5. Germline V gene data show CDR1 as SGHTA and CDR2 as FQGNSA. CDR3 length equals 15 residues.